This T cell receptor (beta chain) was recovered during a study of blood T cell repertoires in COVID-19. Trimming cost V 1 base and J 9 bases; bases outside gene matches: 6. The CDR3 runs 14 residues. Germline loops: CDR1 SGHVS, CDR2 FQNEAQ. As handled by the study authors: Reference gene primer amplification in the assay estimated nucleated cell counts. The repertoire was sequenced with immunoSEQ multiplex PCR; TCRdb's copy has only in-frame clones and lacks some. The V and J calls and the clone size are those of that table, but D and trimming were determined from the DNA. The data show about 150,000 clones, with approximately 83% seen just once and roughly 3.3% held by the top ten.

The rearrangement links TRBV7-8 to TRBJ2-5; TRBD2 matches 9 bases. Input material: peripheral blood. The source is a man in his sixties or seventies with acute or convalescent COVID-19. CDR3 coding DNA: TGTGCCAGCAGCTTAGTGCGGGGGGGGCCGTCCCAGTACTTC. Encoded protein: CASSLVRGGPSQYF.